This T cell receptor beta chain was sequenced for a study of blood T cell repertoires in COVID-19. Assay: immunoSEQ multiplex PCR; the TCRdb copy retains only in-frame clones and omits some. Among 200,000 to 300,000 clones listed, about 86% were seen once. Germline V lookup: CDR1 LGHDT, CDR2 YNNKEL (reference sequence). The V and J ends lost 1 base and 3 bases respectively, with 7 bases between them. The CDR3 loop spans 13 amino acids. As concerns this clone: Different DNA sequences within this sample yield the same CDR3.

The TCR was taken from a man aged 25 to 45 with active or convalescent COVID-19. J is TRBJ2-7 and V is TRBV3-1 (or the pseudogene TRBV3-2), with D maybe TRBD1 (5 bases). Material for sequencing was peripheral blood. The CDR3 region has the DNA TGTGCCAGCAGCCAAGGTCAGGGCTACGAGCAGTACTTC. It translates to CASSQGQGYEQYF.